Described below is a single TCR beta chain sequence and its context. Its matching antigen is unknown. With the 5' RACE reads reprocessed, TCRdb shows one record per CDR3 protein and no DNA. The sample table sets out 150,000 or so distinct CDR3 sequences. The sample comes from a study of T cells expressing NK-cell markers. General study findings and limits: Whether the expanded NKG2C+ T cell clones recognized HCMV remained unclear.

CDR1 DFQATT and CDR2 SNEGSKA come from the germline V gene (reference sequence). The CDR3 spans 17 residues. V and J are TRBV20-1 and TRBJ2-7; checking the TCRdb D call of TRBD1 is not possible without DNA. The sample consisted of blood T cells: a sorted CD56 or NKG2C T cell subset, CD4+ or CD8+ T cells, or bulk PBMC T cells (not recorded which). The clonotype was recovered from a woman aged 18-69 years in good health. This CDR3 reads CSARLPSGTGSFNEQYF.